Following are 18 T cell receptor beta chains from one sample sequenced in a study of cytomegalovirus exposure and HLA in healthy donors. With 60 Vbeta and 13 Jbeta primers, the PCR was carried out. Assay used: immunoSEQ multiplex PCR; TCRdb lists only in-frame clones, some missing. The profile covers some 98,000 clones, with 55% to 75% appearing a single time and about 2.5% taken by the ten largest. Sequenced: PBMCs. These receptors all come from a man aged 45-65 years in good health and CMV-seronegative.

The chain has TRBV2 and TRBJ2-1, with 13 positions matching TRBD2. CDR3 length equals 14 residues. Germline CDR1 and CDR2: SNHLY and FYNNEI. Trimming took 7 bases from V and 10 from J; bases not matched to a gene: 7. This CDR3 reads CASKILAGGNEQFF. Here the CDR3 DNA reads TGTGCCAGCAAGATACTAGCGGGAGGGAACGAGCAGTTCTTC.

This clone appeared a single time. V and J are TRBV6-4 and TRBJ1-2, with D possibly matching TRBD1 (6 bases). V gave up 2 bases and J gave up 0 bases, with 16 bases separating them. This CDR3 region has 17 residues. Per germline, CDR1 MRHNA and CDR2 SNTAGT. The CDR3 DNA reads TGTGCCAGCAGTGACACCGGGACATATCATGCTAACTATGGCTACACCTTC. Its translation is CASSDTGTYHANYGYTF.

This chain joins TRBV11-2 and TRBJ1-5, with D possibly TRBD1 on 5 matching bases. This CDR3 has 15 residues. V lost 5 bases to trimming and J lost 3 bases, with 14 bases between them. CDR1 and CDR2 (germline): SGHAT, FQNNGV. This CDR3 reads CASSLSRGSNQPQHF. The CDR3 DNA is TGTGCCAGCAGCCTCTCTAGGGGCTCCAATCAGCCCCAGCATTTT.

The chain employs TRBV19 and TRBJ2-2, with 12 bases that match TRBD2. This CDR3 comprises 15 residues. Germline CDR1 and CDR2: LNHDA and SQIVND (reference sequence). V shed 6 bases and J 7 bases; nucleotides not matched to a gene: 6. The CDR3 sequence is CASSWTSGVGGELFF. The CDR3 region has the DNA TGTGCCAGTAGCTGGACTAGCGGGGTCGGCGGGGAGCTGTTTTTT.

The J gene is TRBJ2-3, the V gene TRBV4-1, with 10 bases lining up with TRBD2. J lost 5 bases, V lost 4 bases, and 6 bases had no gene match. Germline CDR1 MGHRA, CDR2 YSYEKL. The CDR3 length is 15 residues. The CDR3 nucleotides are TGCGCCAGCAGCCCTTCGAGCGGGAGGGAAGATACGCAGTATTTT. Protein: CASSPSSGREDTQYF.

The count of this clone is one. This sequence joins TRBV5-4 and TRBJ2-3; a weak D match, TRBD1 (6 bases). V dropped 5 bases and J dropped 2 bases, with 12 bases sitting between them. The CDR3 loop spans 14 amino acids. Looked up from germline, CDR1 is SGHNT and CDR2 is YYREEE (reference sequence). The CDR3 protein is CASSKDSSTDTQYF. In DNA, the CDR3 is TGTGCCAGCAGTAAGGACAGTTCCACAGATACGCAGTATTTT.

The sample holds a few counts of this clone. This rearrangement joins TRBV15 to TRBJ2-5, with TRBD1 matching 8 bases. The ends lost 0 bases at V and 4 bases at J; junction bases unmatched: 7. This CDR3 is 16 amino acids long. Germline V CDR1 and CDR2: LNHNV, YYDKDF (reference sequence). The CDR3 DNA sequence: TGTGCCACCAGCAGAGACGGGGGCAGGGGGCTAGAGACCCAGTACTTC. The encoded protein is CATSRDGGRGLETQYF.

This sequence joins TRBV10-3 and TRBJ2-2; D is possibly TRBD1 (6 bases). CDR1 and CDR2 (germline): ENHRY, SYGVKD. V gave up 8 bases and J gave up 4 bases, with 14 bases separating them. The CDR3 loop spans 14 amino acids. The CDR3 here is CAIEQGLGTGELFF. The CDR3 DNA reads as TGTGCCATCGAACAGGGTCTGGGCACCGGGGAGCTGTTTTTT.

This chain connects TRBV5-3 to TRBJ2-5; TRBD2 matches at 8 bases. TRBV5-3 is marked as an open reading frame, function uncertain. The CDR3 consists of 15 residues. Trimming cost V 4 bases and J 2 bases; bases outside gene matches: 7. CDR3 DNA: TGTGCCAGAAGCGTCGCTAGCGGGTATCAAGAGACCCAGTACTTC. Encoded protein: CARSVASGYQETQYF.

The rearrangement links TRBV9 to TRBJ2-3; 7 nucleotides agree with TRBD2. The CDR3 loop spans 17 amino acids. Unmatched junction bases numbered 9, after V lost 0 bases and J lost 2 bases. CDR1 is SGDLS, CDR2 YYNGEE, per germline. For the CDR3, the DNA is TGTGCCAGCAGCGTAGCTCGACTAGCCGGTCCCACAGATACGCAGTATTTT. It translates to CASSVARLAGPTDTQYF.

J is TRBJ2-2 and V is TRBV5-1; 14 positions match TRBD2. The V gene end was trimmed by 2 bases and the J gene end by 2 bases; junction bases not matched to a gene: 8. CDR1 SGHRS and CDR2 YFSETQ come from the germline V gene. This CDR3 is built from 19 residues. CDR3 DNA sequence: TGCGCCAGCAGCTTTTTAGGGACTAGCGGGAGTACAAACACCGGGGAGCTGTTTTTT. This encodes CASSFLGTSGSTNTGELFF.

This clone showed up just once. The V and J genes are TRBV7-2 and TRBJ2-7; TRBD2 is a possible D gene (7 bases). The germline V gene has CDR1 SGHTA and CDR2 FQGNSA. The CDR3 is made up of 13 amino acids. The V end was cut by 5 bases, the J end by 7 bases, with 15 bases between. DNA for the CDR3: TGTGCCAGCAGCCGGGGGGCGGCGCGGGAGCAGTACTTC. It codes for CASSRGAAREQYF. The whole variable domain, remainder taken from reference TRBV7-2 and TRBJ2-7, is GAGVSQSPSNKVTEKGKDVELRCDPISGHTALYWYRQSLGQGLEFLIYFQGNSAPDKSGLPSDRFSAERTGGSVSTLTIQRTQQEDSAVYLCASSRGAAREQYFGPGTRLTVT.

J is TRBJ2-5 and V is TRBV15; no clear D. The CDR3 totals 13 residues. Trimming took 0 bases from V and 0 from J, leaving 2 bases between them. The germline gives CDR1 LNHNV, CDR2 YYDKDF (reference sequence). Here the CDR3 reads CATSRDYQETQYF. In DNA, the CDR3 is TGTGCCACCAGCAGAGACTACCAAGAGACCCAGTACTTC.

This clone was observed once. The chain joins TRBV21-1 to TRBJ2-3; the listed D gene, TRBD1, was not tested against the DNA. TRBV21-1 is a documented pseudogene. This CDR3 contains 16 residues. CDR3 sequence reads: CASSEPVGPNTDTQYF. CDR3 DNA sequence: TGTGCCAGCAGCGAGCCCGTGGGGCCCAACACAGATACGCAGTATTTT.

The chain combines TRBV28 with TRBJ2-5; 11 nucleotides match TRBD1. J lost 2 bases, V lost 6 bases, and 17 bases had no gene match. In germline, CDR1 is MDHEN, CDR2 SYDVKM. The length of the CDR3 is 19 residues. CDR3 in amino acids: CASSRRGQGDGLGQETQYF. The CDR3 DNA reads as TGTGCCAGCAGCCGACGGGGACAGGGGGACGGTTTGGGACAAGAGACCCAGTACTTC. The full variable domain, its missing parts supplied by reference TRBV28 and TRBJ2-5, is DVKVTQSSRYLVKRTGEKVFLECVQDMDHENMFWYRQDPGLGLRLIYFSYDVKMKEKGDIPEGYSVSREKKERFSLILESASTNQTSMYLCASSRRGQGDGLGQETQYFGPGTRLLVL.

This clone appeared a single time. The J gene is TRBJ2-2, the V gene TRBV21-1; TRBD1 was called by the table and not checked on the DNA. TRBV21-1 is an annotated pseudogene. The CDR3 totals 14 residues. The CDR3 coding sequence is TGTGCCAGCAGGTACAGGGGGATAGTCGGGGAGCTGTTTTTT. This translates into CASRYRGIVGELFF.

This clone was counted between two and nine times. The V gene is TRBV4-2, the J gene TRBJ2-5, with 8 positions matching TRBD1. J was trimmed by 3 bases and V by 1 base; bases with no gene match: 4. The CDR3 is made up of 15 amino acids. Germline V gene data show CDR1 as LGHNA and CDR2 as YNFKEQ. For the CDR3, the DNA is TGTGCCAGCAGCCAAGTAGCAGGGGGCGAAGAGACCCAGTACTTC. Translating it yields CASSQVAGGEETQYF.

The chain employs TRBV2 and TRBJ2-1; D gene ambiguous. This CDR3 has 12 residues. Germline V gene data show CDR1 as SNHLY and CDR2 as FYNNEI. V was pared by 7 bases and J by 15 bases, with 19 bases between. The CDR3 protein is CASIEPTSVPFF. The CDR3 DNA is TGTGCCAGCATAGAGCCCACGTCTGTTCCGTTCTTC.